This is a list of T cell receptor beta chains from one sample in a study of T cell responses to AZD1222 COVID-19 vaccine. TCRdb's table, derived via immunoSEQ multiplex PCR, lists solely in-frame clones and lacks some. The repertoire includes under 130,000 clones, over 70% of them detected once, and approximately 22% sits in the top ten. The material sequenced was peripheral blood, taken on day 0 of AZD1222 vaccination. The receptor set was obtained from an adult in good health. Each CDR3 is given with its conserved first and last residue. The D gene is left open where the match is weak. Expanded clones get a size class; other rows say once, few or many, or leave the size out.

clone_size,j_call,v_call,d_call,cdr3_aa,cdr3_nt
-,TRBJ2-3,TRBV12-5,TRBD2,CASGLRGVRTDTQYF,TGTGCTAGTGGTCTCCGGGGGGTCCGCACAGATACGCAGTATTTT
-,TRBJ1-6,TRBV5-1,TRBD1,CASSSGQENSPLHF,TGCGCCAGCAGCTCGGGACAGGAAAATTCACCCCTCCACTTT
-,TRBJ2-1,TRBV6-5,-,CASSSSDYYNEQFF,TGTGCCAGCAGTTCCTCGGACTATTACAATGAGCAGTTCTTC
-,TRBJ1-1,TRBV3-1/TRBV3-2,-,CASRSIDTEAFF,TGTGCCAGCAGATCAATAGACACTGAAGCTTTCTTT
-,TRBJ1-5,TRBV28,-,CASSLGQTWGYSNQPQHF,TGTGCCAGCAGCCTCGGACAGACGTGGGGCTATAGCAATCAGCCCCAGCATTTT
-,TRBJ1-5,TRBV24-1,-,CATSDPGESNQPQHF,TGTGCCACCAGTGATCCGGGTGAGAGCAATCAGCCCCAGCATTTT
-,TRBJ2-7,TRBV6-5,TRBD1,CASRGQLVYEQYF,TGTGCCAGCAGGGGACAGCTCGTCTACGAGCAGTACTTC
-,TRBJ1-4,TRBV7-9,-,CASSPGSQGNPNEKLFF,TGTGCCAGCAGCCCAGGGAGCCAGGGGAATCCTAATGAAAAACTGTTTTTT
-,TRBJ1-5,TRBV27,-,CASSLGRDLFQPQHF,TGTGCCAGCAGTTTAGGCAGGGACTTGTTTCAGCCCCAGCATTTT
-,TRBJ1-4,TRBV5-8,-,CASSLTTGEKLFF,TGTGCCAGCAGCTTGACCACGGGAGAAAAACTGTTTTTT
few,TRBJ2-2,TRBV6-6,TRBD2,CASSLNPGLAGNLNTGELFF,TGTGCCAGCAGCCTCAACCCAGGACTAGCGGGGAACCTCAACACCGGGGAGCTGTTTTTT
-,TRBJ1-2,TRBV6-4,-,CASSSGRVNYGYTF,TGTGCCAGCAGTTCGGGTCGAGTTAACTATGGCTACACCTTC
-,TRBJ1-5,TRBV4-1,-,CASSPSGMGLWPQHF,TGCGCCAGCAGCCCCTCGGGTATGGGCCTTTGGCCCCAGCATTTT
-,TRBJ2-5,TRBV7-2,-,CASSKVQALETQYF,TGTGCCAGCAGCAAAGTTCAGGCCTTAGAGACCCAGTACTTC
-,TRBJ2-3,TRBV7-2,-,CASSYPLVSGSTDTQYF,TGTGCCAGCAGCTACCCTCTTGTTAGCGGAAGCACAGATACGCAGTATTTT
-,TRBJ2-7,TRBV30,-,CAWSVRRTDYEQYF,TGTGCCTGGAGTGTACGCAGGACGGACTACGAGCAGTACTTC
many,TRBJ2-5,TRBV4-1,TRBD1,CASSQLDRGRYQETQYF,TGCGCCAGCAGCCAACTTGACAGGGGGCGGTACCAAGAGACCCAGTACTTC
-,TRBJ2-5,TRBV10-1,-,CASSAQVQETQYF,TGCGCCAGCAGTGCCCAGGTACAAGAGACCCAGTACTTC
once,TRBJ1-1,TRBV5-1,-,CASSLEGRGNTEAFF,TGCGCCAGCAGCTTGGAGGGCAGGGGGAACACTGAAGCTTTCTTT
-,TRBJ1-4,TRBV7-2,TRBD1,CASSFQGGNEKLFF,TGTGCCAGCAGCTTCCAGGGGGGGAATGAAAAACTGTTTTTT
-,TRBJ1-1,TRBV20-1,-,CSASEGSETEAFF,TGCAGTGCTAGTGAGGGGTCGGAAACTGAAGCTTTCTTT
-,TRBJ1-3,TRBV4-3,-,CASSQVFSDSLKGRNTIYF,TGCGCCAGCAGCCAGGTTTTTTCGGACAGCTTAAAGGGACGAAACACCATATATTTT
-,TRBJ2-1,TRBV7-9,TRBD2,CASSLGGTSGREMQFF,TGTGCCAGCAGCTTAGGTGGGACTAGCGGGAGGGAAATGCAGTTCTTC
-,TRBJ2-4,TRBV30,-,CAWGRGGENIQYF,TGTGCCTGGGGTCGAGGGGGTGAAAACATTCAGTACTTC
-,TRBJ2-7,TRBV19,TRBD1,CASSHGTGGEQYF,TGTGCCAGTAGTCACGGGACAGGGGGCGAGCAGTACTTC
-,TRBJ1-4,TRBV13,TRBD1,CASSPRLDRESEKLFF,TGTGCCAGCAGCCCGAGATTGGACAGGGAGAGTGAAAAACTGTTTTTT
-,TRBJ1-2,TRBV25-1,-,CARKQGTIYGYTF,TGTGCCAGGAAACAAGGGACAATATATGGCTACACCTTC
-,TRBJ2-2,TRBV3-1/TRBV3-2,-,CASSQTATTGELFF,TGTGCCAGCAGCCAGACAGCGACCACCGGGGAGCTGTTTTTT
once,TRBJ1-2,TRBV6-2/TRBV6-3,TRBD1,CASSTGARGYTF,TGTGCCAGCAGTACAGGGGCACGTGGCTACACCTTC
-,TRBJ1-2,TRBV10-3,TRBD1,CAISNGQGASDGYTF,TGTGCCATCAGTAACGGACAGGGGGCTTCGGATGGCTACACCTTC
-,TRBJ2-7,TRBV27,-,CASSPYGTNKGEQYF,TGTGCCAGCAGTCCCTACGGGACGAACAAGGGCGAGCAGTACTTC
-,TRBJ2-3,TRBV28,-,CASSTSSMATQYF,TGTGCCAGCAGCACTAGCTCGATGGCTACGCAGTATTTT